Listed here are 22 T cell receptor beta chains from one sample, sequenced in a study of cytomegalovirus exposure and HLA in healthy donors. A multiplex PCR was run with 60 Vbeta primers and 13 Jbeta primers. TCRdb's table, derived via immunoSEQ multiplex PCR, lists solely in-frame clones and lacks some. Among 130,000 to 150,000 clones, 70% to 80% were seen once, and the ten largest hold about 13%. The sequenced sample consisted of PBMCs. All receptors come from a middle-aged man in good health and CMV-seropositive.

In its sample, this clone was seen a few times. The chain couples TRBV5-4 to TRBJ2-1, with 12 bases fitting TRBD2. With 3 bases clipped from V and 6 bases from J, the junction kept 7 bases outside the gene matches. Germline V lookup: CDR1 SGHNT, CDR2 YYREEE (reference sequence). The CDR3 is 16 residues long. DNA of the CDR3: TGTGCCAGCAGCTCACTAGCGGGAGGATTGGGCAATGAGCAGTTCTTC. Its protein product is CASSSLAGGLGNEQFF.

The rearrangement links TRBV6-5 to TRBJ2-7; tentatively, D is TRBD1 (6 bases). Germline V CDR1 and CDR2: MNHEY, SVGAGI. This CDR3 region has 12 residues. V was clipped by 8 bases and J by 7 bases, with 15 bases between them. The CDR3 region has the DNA TGTGCCAGCTCGAGGGGGTCGGGAGAGCAGTACTTC. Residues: CASSRGSGEQYF.

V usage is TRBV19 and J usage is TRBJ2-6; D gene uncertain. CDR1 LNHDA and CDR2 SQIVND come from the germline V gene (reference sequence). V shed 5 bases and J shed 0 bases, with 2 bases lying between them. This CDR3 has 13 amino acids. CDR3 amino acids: CASSRSGANVLTF. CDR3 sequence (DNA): TGTGCCAGTAGTCGCTCTGGGGCCAACGTCCTGACTTTC. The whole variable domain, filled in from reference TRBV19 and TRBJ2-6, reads DGGITQSPKYLFRKEGQNVTLSCEQNLNHDAMYWYRQDPGQGLRLIYYSQIVNDFQKGDIAEGYSVSREKKESFPLTVTSAQKNPTAFYLCASSRSGANVLTFGAGSRLTVL.

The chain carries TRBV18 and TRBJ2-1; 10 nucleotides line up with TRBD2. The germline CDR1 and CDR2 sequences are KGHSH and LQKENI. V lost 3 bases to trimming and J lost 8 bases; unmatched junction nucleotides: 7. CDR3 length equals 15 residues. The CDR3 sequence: CASSPPASGSHEQFF. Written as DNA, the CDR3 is TGTGCCAGCTCACCCCCAGCTAGCGGGAGCCATGAGCAGTTCTTC.

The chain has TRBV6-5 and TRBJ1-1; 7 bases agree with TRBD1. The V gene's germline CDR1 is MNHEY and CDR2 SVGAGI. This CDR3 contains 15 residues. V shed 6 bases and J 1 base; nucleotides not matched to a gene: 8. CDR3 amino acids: CASSLQGGKNTEAFF. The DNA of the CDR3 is TGTGCCAGCAGCTTACAAGGGGGCAAGAACACTGAAGCTTTCTTT.

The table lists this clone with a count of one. The CDR3 loop reads CASSRSSASYEQYF. In DNA form, the CDR3 reads TGTGCCAGTAGTCGGTCTAGCGCCTCCTACGAGCAGTACTTC. The chain couples TRBV19 to TRBJ2-7; tentative D call: TRBD2 (6 bases). Trimming pared 5 bases from V and 0 bases from J, leaving 11 bases between. Germline V gene sequence: CDR1 LNHDA, CDR2 SQIVND (reference sequence). The CDR3 runs 14 residues.

This CDR3 reads CASNRPGTSGSNEQFF. The CDR3, as DNA: TGCGCCAGCAACCGTCCCGGGACTAGCGGATCAAATGAGCAGTTCTTC. This rearrangement joins TRBV5-1 to TRBJ2-1; 11 bases map to TRBD2. J gave up 7 bases and V 6 bases, and 12 bases lay outside the gene matches. The germline CDR1 and CDR2 sequences are SGHRS and YFSETQ. This CDR3 is 16 amino acids long. The whole variable domain, filled in from reference TRBV5-1 and TRBJ2-1, reads KAGVTQTPRYLIKTRGQQVTLSCSPISGHRSVSWYQQTPGQGLQFLFEYFSETQRNKGNFPGRFSGRQFSNSRSEMNVSTLELGDSALYLCASNRPGTSGSNEQFFGPGTRLTVL.

The CDR3 DNA is TGTGCCAGCAGCCCCAACTACAGGGCTTGGGCCGAGCAGTACTTC. Translating it yields CASSPNYRAWAEQYF. The genes are TRBV7-6 and TRBJ2-7; tentatively, D is TRBD1 (6 bases). This CDR3 comprises 15 residues. From germline, CDR1 is SGHVS and CDR2 FNYEAQ. V was cut by 5 bases and J by 6 bases, with 20 bases left in between.

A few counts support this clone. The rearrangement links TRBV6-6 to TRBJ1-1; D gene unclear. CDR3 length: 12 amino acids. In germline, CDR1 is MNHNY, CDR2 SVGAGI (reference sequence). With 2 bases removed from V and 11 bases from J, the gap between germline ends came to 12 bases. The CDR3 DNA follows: TGTGCCAGCAGTTACGAGGCAATCCGTGCTTTCTTT. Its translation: CASSYEAIRAFF.

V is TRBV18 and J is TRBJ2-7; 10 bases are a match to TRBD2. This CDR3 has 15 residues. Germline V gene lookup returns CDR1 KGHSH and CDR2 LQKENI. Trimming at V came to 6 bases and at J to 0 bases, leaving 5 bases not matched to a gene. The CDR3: CASSPGLAVSYEQYF. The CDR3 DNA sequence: TGTGCCAGCTCCCCCGGACTAGCGGTCTCCTACGAGCAGTACTTC. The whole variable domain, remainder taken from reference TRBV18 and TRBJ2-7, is NAGVMQNPRHLVRRRGQEARLRCSPMKGHSHVYWYRQLPEEGLKFMVYLQKENIIDESGMPKERFSAEFPKEGPSILRIQQVVRGDSAAYFCASSPGLAVSYEQYFGPGTRLTVT.

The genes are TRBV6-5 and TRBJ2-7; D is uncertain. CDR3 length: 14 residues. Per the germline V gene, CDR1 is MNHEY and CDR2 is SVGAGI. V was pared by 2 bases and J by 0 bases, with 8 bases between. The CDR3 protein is CASSYAGSSYEQYF. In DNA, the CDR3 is TGTGCCAGCAGTTACGCTGGCAGCTCCTACGAGCAGTACTTC.

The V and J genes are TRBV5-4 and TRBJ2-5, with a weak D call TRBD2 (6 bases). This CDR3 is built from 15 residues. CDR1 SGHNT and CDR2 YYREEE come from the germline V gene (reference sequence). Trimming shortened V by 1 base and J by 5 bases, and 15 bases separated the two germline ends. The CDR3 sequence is CASSLPGSAAETQYF. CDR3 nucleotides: TGTGCCAGCAGCTTGCCCGGGAGCGCGGCGGAGACCCAGTACTTC. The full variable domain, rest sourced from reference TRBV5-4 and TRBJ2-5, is ETGVTQSPTHLIKTRGQQVTLRCSSQSGHNTVSWYQQALGQGPQFIFQYYREEENGRGNFPPRFSGLQFPNYSSELNVNALELDDSALYLCASSLPGSAAETQYFGPGTRLLVL.

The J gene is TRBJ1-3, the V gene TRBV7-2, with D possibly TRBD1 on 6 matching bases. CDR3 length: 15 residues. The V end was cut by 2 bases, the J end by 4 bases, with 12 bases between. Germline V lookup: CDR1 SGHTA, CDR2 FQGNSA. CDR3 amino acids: CASSLIAGGGNTIYF. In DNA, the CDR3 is TGTGCCAGCAGCTTAATCGCGGGGGGCGGAAACACCATATATTTT.

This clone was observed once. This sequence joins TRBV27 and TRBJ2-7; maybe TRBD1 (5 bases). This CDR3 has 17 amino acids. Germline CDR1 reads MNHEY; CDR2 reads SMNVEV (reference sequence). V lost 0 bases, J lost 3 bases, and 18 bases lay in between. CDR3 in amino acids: CASSLSGPSLGLYEQYF. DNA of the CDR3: TGTGCCAGCAGTTTATCGGGGCCCAGCCTGGGGCTCTACGAGCAGTACTTC.

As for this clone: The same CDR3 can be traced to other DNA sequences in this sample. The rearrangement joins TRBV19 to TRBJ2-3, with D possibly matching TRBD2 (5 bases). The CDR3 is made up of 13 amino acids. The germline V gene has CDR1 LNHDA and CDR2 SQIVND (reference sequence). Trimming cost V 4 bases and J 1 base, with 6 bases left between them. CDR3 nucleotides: TGTGCCAGTAGTAGGGGAGGCACAGATACGCAGTATTTT. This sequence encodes CASSRGGTDTQYF.

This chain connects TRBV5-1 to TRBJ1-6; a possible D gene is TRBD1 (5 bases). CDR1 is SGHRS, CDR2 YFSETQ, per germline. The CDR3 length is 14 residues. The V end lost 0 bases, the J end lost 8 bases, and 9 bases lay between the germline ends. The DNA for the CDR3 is TGCGCCAGCAGCTTGGGGGGCATGGATTCACCCCTCCACTTT. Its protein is CASSLGGMDSPLHF.

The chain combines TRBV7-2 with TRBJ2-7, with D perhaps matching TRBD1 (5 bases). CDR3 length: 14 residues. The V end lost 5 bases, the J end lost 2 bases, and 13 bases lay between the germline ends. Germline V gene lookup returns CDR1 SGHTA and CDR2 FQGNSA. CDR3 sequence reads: CASSRDRFTYEQYF. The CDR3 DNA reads TGTGCCAGCAGCCGAGACAGATTTACCTACGAGCAGTACTTC.

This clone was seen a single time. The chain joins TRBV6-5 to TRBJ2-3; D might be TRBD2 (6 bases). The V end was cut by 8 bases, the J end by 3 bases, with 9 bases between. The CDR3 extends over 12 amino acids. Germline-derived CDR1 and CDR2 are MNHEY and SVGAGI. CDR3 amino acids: CASRGGTDTQYF. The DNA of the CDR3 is TGTGCCAGCCGGGGAGGAACAGATACGCAGTATTTT.

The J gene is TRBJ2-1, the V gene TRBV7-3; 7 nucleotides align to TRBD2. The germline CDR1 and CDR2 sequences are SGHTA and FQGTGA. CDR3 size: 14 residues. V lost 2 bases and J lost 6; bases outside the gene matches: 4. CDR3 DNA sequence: TGTGCCAGCAGCTTATCCACTAGCGTCAATGAGCAGTTCTTC. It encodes CASSLSTSVNEQFF. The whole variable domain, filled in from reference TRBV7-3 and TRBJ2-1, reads GAGVSQTPSNKVTEKGKYVELRCDPISGHTALYWYRQSLGQGPEFLIYFQGTGAADDSGLPNDRFFAVRPEGSVSTLKIQRTERGDSAVYLCASSLSTSVNEQFFGPGTRLTVL.

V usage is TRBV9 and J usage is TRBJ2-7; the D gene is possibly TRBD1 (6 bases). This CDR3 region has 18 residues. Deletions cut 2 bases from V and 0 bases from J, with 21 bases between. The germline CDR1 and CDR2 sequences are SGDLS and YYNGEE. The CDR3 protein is CASSVPFTGTWSSYEQYF. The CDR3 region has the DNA TGTGCCAGCAGCGTCCCCTTTACAGGGACCTGGAGCTCCTACGAGCAGTACTTC.

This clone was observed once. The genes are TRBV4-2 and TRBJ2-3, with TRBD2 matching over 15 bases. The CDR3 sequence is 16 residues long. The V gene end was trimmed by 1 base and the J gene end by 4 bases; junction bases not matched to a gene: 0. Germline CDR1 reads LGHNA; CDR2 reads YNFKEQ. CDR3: CASSQGTSGGADTQYF. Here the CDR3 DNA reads TGTGCCAGCAGCCAAGGGACTAGCGGGGGGGCAGATACGCAGTATTTT.

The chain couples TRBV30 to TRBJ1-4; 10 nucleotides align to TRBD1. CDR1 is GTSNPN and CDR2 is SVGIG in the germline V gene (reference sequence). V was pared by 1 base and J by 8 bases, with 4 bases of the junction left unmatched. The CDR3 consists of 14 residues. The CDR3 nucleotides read TGTGCCTGGAGTGCCAAGGGACAGGGGGAAAAACTGTTTTTT. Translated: CAWSAKGQGEKLFF. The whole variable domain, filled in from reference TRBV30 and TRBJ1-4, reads SQTIHQWPATLVQPVGSPLSLECTVEGTSNPNLYWYRQAAGRGLQLLFYSVGIGQISSEVPQNLSASRPQDRQFILSSKKLLLSDSGFYLCAWSAKGQGEKLFFGSGTQLSVL.